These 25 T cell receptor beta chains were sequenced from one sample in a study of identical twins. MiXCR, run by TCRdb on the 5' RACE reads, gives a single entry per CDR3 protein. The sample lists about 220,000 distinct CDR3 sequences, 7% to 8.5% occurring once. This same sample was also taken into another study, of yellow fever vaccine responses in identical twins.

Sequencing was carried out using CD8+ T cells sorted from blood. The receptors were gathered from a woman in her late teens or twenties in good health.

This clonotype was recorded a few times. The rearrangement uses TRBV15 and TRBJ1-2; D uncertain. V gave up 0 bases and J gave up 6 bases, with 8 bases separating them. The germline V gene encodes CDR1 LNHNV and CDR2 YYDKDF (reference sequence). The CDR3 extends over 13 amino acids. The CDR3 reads CATSRDGPNGYTF. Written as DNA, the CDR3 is TGTGCCACCAGCAGAGATGGGCCCAATGGCTACACCTTC.

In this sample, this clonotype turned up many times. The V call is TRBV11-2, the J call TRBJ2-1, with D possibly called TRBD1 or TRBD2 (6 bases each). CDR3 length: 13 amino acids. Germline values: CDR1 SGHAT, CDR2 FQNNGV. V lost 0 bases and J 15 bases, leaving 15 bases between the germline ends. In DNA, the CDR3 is TGTGCCAGCAGCTTAGAATTTGGGGGGCAGGGGTTCTTC. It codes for CASSLEFGGQGFF.

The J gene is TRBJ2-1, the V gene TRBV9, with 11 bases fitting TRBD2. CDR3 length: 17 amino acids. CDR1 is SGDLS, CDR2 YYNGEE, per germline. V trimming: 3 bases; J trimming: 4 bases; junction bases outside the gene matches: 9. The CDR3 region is CASSGFSGRGTYNEQFF. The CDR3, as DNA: TGTGCCAGCAGCGGCTTTAGCGGGAGGGGTACGTACAATGAGCAGTTCTTC.

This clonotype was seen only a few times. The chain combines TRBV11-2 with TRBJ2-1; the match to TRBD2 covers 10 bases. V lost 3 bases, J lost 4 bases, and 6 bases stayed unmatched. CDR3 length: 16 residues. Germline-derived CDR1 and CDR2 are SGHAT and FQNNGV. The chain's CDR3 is CASSLVTSGNYNEQFF. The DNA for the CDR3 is TGTGCCAGCAGCTTGGTTACTAGCGGGAATTACAATGAGCAGTTCTTC.

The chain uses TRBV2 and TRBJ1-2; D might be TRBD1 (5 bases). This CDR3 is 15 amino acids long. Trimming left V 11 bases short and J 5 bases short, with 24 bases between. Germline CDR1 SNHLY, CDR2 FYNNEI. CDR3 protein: CAVVNTGTPWYGYTF. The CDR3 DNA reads TGTGCCGTCGTTAACACAGGTACTCCTTGGTATGGCTACACCTTC.

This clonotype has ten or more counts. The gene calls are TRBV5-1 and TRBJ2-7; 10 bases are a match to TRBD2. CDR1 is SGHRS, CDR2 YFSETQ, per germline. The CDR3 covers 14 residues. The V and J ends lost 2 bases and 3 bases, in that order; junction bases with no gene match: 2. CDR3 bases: TGCGCCAGCAGCTTAACTAGCGGGGACTACGAGCAGTACTTC. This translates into CASSLTSGDYEQYF.

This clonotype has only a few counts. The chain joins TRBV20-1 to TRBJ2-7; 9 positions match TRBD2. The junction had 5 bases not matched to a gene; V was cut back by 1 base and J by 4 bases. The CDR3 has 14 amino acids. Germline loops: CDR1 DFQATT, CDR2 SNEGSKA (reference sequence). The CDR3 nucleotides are TGCAGTGCTAGAGGGGGACTAGCTGATTACGAGCAGTACTTC. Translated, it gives CSARGGLADYEQYF.

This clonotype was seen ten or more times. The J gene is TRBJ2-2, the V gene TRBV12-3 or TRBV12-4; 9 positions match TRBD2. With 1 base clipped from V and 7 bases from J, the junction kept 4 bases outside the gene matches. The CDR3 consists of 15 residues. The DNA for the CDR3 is TGTGCCAGCAGTTTAGGCGGGAGGGCCGTCGGGGAGCTGTTTTTT. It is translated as CASSLGGRAVGELFF.

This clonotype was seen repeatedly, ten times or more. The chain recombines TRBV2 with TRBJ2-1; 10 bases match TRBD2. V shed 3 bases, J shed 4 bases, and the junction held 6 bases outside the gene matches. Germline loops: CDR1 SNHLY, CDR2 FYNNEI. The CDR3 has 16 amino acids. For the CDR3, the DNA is TGTGCCAGCAGTGATTGGTTAGCGGGAGGATACAATGAGCAGTTCTTC. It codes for CASSDWLAGGYNEQFF. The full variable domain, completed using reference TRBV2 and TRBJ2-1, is EPEVTQTPSHQVTQMGQEVILRCVPISNHLYFYWYRQILGQKVEFLVSFYNNEISEKSEIFDDQFSVERPDGSNFTLKIRSTKLEDSAMYFCASSDWLAGGYNEQFFGPGTRLTVL.

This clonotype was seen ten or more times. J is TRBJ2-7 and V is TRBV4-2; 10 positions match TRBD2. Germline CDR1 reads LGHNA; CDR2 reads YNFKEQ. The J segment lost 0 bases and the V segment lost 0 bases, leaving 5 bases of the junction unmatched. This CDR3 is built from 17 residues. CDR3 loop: CASSQELAGRSSYEQYF. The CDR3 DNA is TGTGCCAGCAGCCAAGAACTAGCGGGAAGGAGCTCCTACGAGCAGTACTTC.

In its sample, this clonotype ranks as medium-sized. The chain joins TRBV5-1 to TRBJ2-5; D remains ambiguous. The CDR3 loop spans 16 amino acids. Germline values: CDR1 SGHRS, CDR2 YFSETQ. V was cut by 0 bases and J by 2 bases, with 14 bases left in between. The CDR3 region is CASSLGRVLTQETQYF. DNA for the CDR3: TGCGCCAGCAGCTTGGGGCGAGTCCTGACACAAGAGACCCAGTACTTC.

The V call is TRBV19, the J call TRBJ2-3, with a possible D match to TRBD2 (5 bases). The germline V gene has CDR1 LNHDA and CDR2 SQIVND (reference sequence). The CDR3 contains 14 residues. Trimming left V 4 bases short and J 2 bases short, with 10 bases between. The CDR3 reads CASSNRDYTDTQYF. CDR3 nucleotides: TGTGCCAGTAGTAACCGGGATTACACAGATACGCAGTATTTT.

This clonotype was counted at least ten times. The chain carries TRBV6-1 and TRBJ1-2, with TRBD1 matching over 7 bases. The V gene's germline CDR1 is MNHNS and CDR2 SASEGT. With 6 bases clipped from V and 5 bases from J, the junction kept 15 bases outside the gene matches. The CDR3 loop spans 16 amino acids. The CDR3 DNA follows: TGTGCCAGCAGCGCCACCTCTTCAGGACAGGTTTATGGCTACACCTTC. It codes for CASSATSSGQVYGYTF.

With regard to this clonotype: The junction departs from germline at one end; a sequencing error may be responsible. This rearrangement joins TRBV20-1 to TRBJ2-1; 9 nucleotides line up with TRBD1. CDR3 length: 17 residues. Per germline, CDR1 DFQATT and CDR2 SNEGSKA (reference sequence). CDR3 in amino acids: CCARDYFGTGMPGEQFF. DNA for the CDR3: TGCTGTGCTAGAGATTACTTCGGGACAGGGATGCCCGGTGAGCAGTTCTTC.

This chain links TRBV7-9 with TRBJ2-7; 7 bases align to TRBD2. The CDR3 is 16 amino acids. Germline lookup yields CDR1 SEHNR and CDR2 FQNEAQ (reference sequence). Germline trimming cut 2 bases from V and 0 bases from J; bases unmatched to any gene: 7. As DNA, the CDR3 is TGTGCCAGCAGCTTATCGTTCGGACTAGTCTCCTACGAGCAGTACTTC. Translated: CASSLSFGLVSYEQYF.

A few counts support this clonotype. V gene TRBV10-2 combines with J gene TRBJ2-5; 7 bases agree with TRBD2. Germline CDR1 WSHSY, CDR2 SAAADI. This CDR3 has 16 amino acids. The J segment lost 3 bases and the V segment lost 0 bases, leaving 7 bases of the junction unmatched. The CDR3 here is CASSESNRGVEETQYF. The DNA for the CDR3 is TGCGCCAGCAGTGAGTCGAATCGGGGGGTGGAAGAGACCCAGTACTTC.

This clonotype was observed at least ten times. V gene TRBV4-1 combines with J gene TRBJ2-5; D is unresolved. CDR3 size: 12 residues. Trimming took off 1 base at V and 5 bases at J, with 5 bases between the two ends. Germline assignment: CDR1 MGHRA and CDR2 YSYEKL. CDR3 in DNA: TGCGCCAGCAGCCAAGGGCCGGAGACCCAGTACTTC. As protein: CASSQGPETQYF.

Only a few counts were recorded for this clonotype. The CDR3 is CASSWTRDTQYF. CDR3 DNA: TGTGCCAGCAGTTGGACGAGAGATACGCAGTATTTT. The chain recombines TRBV28 with TRBJ2-3; no definite D call. V shed 4 bases and J shed 5 bases, with 7 bases lying between them. The CDR3 covers 12 residues. Germline V gene sequence: CDR1 MDHEN, CDR2 SYDVKM.

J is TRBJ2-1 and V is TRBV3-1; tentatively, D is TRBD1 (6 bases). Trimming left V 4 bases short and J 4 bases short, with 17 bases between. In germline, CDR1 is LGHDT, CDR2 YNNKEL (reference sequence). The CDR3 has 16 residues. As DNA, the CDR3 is TGTGCCAGCAGCCTCATTGCGACAGGCCCGTACAATGAGCAGTTCTTC. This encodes CASSLIATGPYNEQFF.

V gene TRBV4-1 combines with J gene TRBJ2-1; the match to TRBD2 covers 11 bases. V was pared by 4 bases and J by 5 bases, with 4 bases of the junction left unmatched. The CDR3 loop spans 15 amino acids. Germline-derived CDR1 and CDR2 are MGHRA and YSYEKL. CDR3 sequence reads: CASSPGLAEHNEQFF. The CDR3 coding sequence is TGCGCCAGCAGCCCGGGACTAGCGGAGCACAATGAGCAGTTCTTC.

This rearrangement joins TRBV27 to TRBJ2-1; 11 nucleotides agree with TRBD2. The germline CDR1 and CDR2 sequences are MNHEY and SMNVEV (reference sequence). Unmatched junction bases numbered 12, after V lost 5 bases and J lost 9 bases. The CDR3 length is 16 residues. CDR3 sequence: CASSEGLAVGRFEQFF. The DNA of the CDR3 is TGTGCCAGCAGTGAGGGACTAGCGGTCGGTAGGTTTGAGCAGTTCTTC.

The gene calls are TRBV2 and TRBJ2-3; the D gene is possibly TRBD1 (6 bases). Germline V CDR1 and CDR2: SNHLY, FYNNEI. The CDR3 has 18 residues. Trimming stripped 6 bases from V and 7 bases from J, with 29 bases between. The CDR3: CASRSPPGGGPQRNTQYF. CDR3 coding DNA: TGTGCCAGCAGGAGCCCCCCGGGTGGGGGCCCCCAGCGGAATACGCAGTATTTT.

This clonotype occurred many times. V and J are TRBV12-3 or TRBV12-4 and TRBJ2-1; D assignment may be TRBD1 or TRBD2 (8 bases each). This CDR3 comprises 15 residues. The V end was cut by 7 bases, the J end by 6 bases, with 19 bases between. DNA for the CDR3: TGTGCCAGCACCGGGGGGGGACAGGTCGTCAATGAGCAGTTCTTC. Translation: CASTGGGQVVNEQFF.

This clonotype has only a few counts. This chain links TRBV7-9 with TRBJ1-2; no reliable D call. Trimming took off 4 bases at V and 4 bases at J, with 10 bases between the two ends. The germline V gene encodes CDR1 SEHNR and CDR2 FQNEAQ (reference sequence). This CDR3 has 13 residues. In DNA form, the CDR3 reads TGTGCCAGCAGCTACGGCCAGACCTATGGCTACACCTTC. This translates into CASSYGQTYGYTF.

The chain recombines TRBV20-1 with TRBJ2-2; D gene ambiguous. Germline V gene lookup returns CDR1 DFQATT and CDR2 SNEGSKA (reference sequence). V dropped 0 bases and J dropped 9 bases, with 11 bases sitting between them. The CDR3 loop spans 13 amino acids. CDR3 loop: CSARDGTGWELFF. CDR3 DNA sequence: TGCAGTGCTAGAGATGGAACCGGCTGGGAGCTGTTTTTT.